The present T cell receptor beta chain was sequenced within a study of blood T cell repertoires in COVID-19. Study overall: Sample material is recorded as cDNA or gDNA derived from T cells, B-cell-depleted T cells, or PBMCs.

The CDR3 sequence is 14 residues long. V lost 4 bases, J lost 5 bases, and 5 bases stayed unmatched. Germline CDR1 reads SGHRS; CDR2 reads YFSETQ. Authors' methods: Reference gene primers were amplified, and this amplification served to estimate nucleated cell counts. The data were produced by immunoSEQ multiplex PCR, yet TCRdb's version contains in-frame clones alone and is incomplete. The V and J calls and clone size are taken from that table; D and trimming were inferred from the DNA. The data hold about 250,000 clones, with approximately 86% observed a single time. This clonotype originated in a woman aged 55-69 years with active or convalescent COVID-19. The chain employs TRBV5-1 and TRBJ1-1, with 10 bases lining up with TRBD1. The sequenced sample was peripheral blood. DNA for the CDR3: TGCGCCAGCAGCCAGGGACAGGGGTTAACTGAAGCTTTCTTT. This codes for CASSQGQGLTEAFF.